Shown below are 12 T cell receptor beta chains from a single sample sequenced in a study of human T cells and chemical hapten exposure. Time point of the sample: patch test 2, 6 weeks after DPC sensitization. Treatment: therapeutic diphenylcyclopropenone sensitization with weekly scalp DPC. MiXCR was run by TCRdb on the RACE reads, yielding one entry per CDR3 protein. Among some 42,000 distinct CDR3 sequences listed, about 8.9% were seen once. This sample comprised whole blood, obtained in connection with sensitization to the hapten diphenylcyclopropenone (DPC). These receptor sequences come from a woman in her thirties or forties with alopecia areata. Some clones in this sample may be carry-over from other donors' samples.

This clonotype was counted ten times or more. The V call is TRBV6-5, the J call TRBJ2-7, with D possibly TRBD1 on 5 matching bases. Germline V lookup: CDR1 MNHEY, CDR2 SVGAGI. Trimming removed 6 bases from V and 0 bases from J, with 12 bases in between. The CDR3 contains 14 residues. The CDR3 nucleotides are TGTGCCAGCAGATACCTCGACAGCTCCTACGAGCAGTACTTC. It specifies CASRYLDSSYEQYF.

This clonotype occurred many times. The chain recombines TRBV2 with TRBJ1-1; D uncertain. Per germline, CDR1 SNHLY and CDR2 FYNNEI. The CDR3 is 13 residues long. V gave up 2 bases and J gave up 1 base, with 5 bases separating them. The CDR3 DNA reads TGTGCCAGCAGTGAAAACAGGAACACTGAAGCTTTCTTT. Its translation: CASSENRNTEAFF.

This clonotype was seen many times. V is TRBV18 and J is TRBJ2-7; TRBD1 aligns across 8 bases. The CDR3 covers 12 residues. The ends lost 5 bases at V and 7 bases at J; junction bases unmatched: 4. Germline values: CDR1 KGHSH, CDR2 LQKENI. The CDR3 coding sequence is TGTGCCAGCTCAACCCGGGACAGGGAGCAGTACTTC. It is translated as CASSTRDREQYF.

This clonotype was seen at least ten times. The rearrangement links TRBV29-1 to TRBJ2-7, with 8 bases matching TRBD1. The junction had 5 bases not matched to a gene; V was cut back by 4 bases and J by 0 bases. The CDR3 loop spans 14 amino acids. CDR1 and CDR2 from the germline V gene are SQVTM and ANQGSEA. The CDR3 sequence: CSVGLQGGSYEQYF. CDR3 bases: TGCAGCGTTGGCCTACAGGGGGGCTCCTACGAGCAGTACTTC.

The genes are TRBV29-1 and TRBJ1-1; D ambiguous. This CDR3 region has 13 residues. Between the trimmed V and J ends, which lost 6 bases and 0 bases, there was a span of 11 bases. Germline values: CDR1 SQVTM, CDR2 ANQGSEA. The CDR3 here is CSVAKQMNTEAFF. In nucleotides, the CDR3 is TGCAGCGTCGCCAAACAGATGAACACTGAAGCTTTCTTT.

Many counts were recorded for this clonotype. The CDR3 loop reads CSSPAAPQVAYEQYF. CDR3 coding DNA: TGCAGTTCACCGGCCGCTCCGCAGGTCGCCTACGAGCAGTACTTC. This chain joins TRBV20-1 and TRBJ2-7; D is ambiguous. CDR3 length equals 15 residues. The V gene lost 8 bases and the J gene lost 2 bases, with 22 bases spanning the gap. Germline V gene data show CDR1 as DFQATT and CDR2 as SNEGSKA (reference sequence).

This clonotype was counted ten times or more. The chain links TRBV29-1 to TRBJ1-1; TRBD1 might be the D (6 bases). From germline, CDR1 is SQVTM and CDR2 ANQGSEA. The CDR3 is 12 amino acids. Deletions cut 7 bases from V and 11 bases from J, with 20 bases between. The CDR3 nucleotides read TGCAGCGCCATGGGGCCCGAAAGGGGGGCTTTCTTT. Its translation: CSAMGPERGAFF.

Ten or more counts support this clonotype. The rearrangement links TRBV5-1 to TRBJ1-1, with TRBD1 identical over 7 bases. J gave up 3 bases and V 5 bases, and 10 bases lay outside the gene matches. This CDR3 has 15 amino acids. Per the germline V gene, CDR1 is SGHRS and CDR2 is YFSETQ. The CDR3 sequence: CASRRDTGVDTEAFF. CDR3 nucleotides: TGCGCCAGCAGAAGAGATACAGGGGTGGACACTGAAGCTTTCTTT.

This clonotype was observed at least ten times. The chain joins TRBV18 to TRBJ1-1; no clear D gene. Germline lookup yields CDR1 KGHSH and CDR2 LQKENI. This CDR3 has 12 residues. V gave up 6 bases and J gave up 1 base, with 6 bases separating them. As DNA, the CDR3 is TGTGCCAGCTCGAGTGGGAACACTGAAGCTTTCTTT. It translates to CASSSGNTEAFF.

In its sample, this clonotype was seen many times. This chain joins TRBV20-1 and TRBJ2-3; TRBD2 matches 8 bases. The CDR3 loop spans 14 amino acids. The germline V gene has CDR1 DFQATT and CDR2 SNEGSKA (reference sequence). V lost 2 bases and J lost 2; bases outside the gene matches: 3. CDR3 sequence (DNA): TGCAGTGCTAGAATACTAGCGGACACAGATACGCAGTATTTT. It translates to CSARILADTDTQYF.

This clonotype showed up many times. V gene TRBV12-3 or TRBV12-4 combines with J gene TRBJ1-2; 8 bases map to TRBD1. The CDR3 extends over 14 amino acids. The V gene end was trimmed by 5 bases and the J gene end by 5 bases; junction bases not matched to a gene: 7. Here the CDR3 DNA reads TGTGCCAGCAGTCCCTTTACAGGGGGTTATGGCTACACCTTC. This sequence encodes CASSPFTGGYGYTF.

This clonotype was picked up many times. The J gene is TRBJ2-7, the V gene TRBV23-1; no clear D gene. TRBV23-1 is reported as an ORF; its role is uncertain. This CDR3 has 14 residues. Trimming took off 4 bases at V and 0 bases at J, with 10 bases between the two ends. Written as DNA, the CDR3 is TGCGCCAGCAGTCCCCACCCGAGCTCCTACGAGCAGTACTTC. This translates into CASSPHPSSYEQYF.